Listed here are 14 T cell receptor beta chains from one sample, sequenced in a study of CD8 T cells in Susac syndrome. About 0.45 to 1 ug RNA was reverse transcribed with random hexamers. Via MiXCR, TCRdb re-called the immunoSEQ multiplex PCR reads, giving one row per CDR3 protein. The table includes about 120,000 distinct CDR3 sequences, around 92% detected once. Specimen: CD8+ T cells from PBMCs. The receptors were sampled from a human donor in good health.

The J gene is TRBJ1-2, the V gene TRBV7-2; 7 bases agree with TRBD1. The J segment lost 4 bases and the V segment lost 5 bases, leaving 10 bases of the junction unmatched. CDR1 and CDR2 (germline): SGHTA, FQGNSA. The CDR3 covers 15 residues. For the CDR3, the DNA is TGTGCCAGCAGCCCAGGGGGGCGGGTCGGCTATGGCTACACCTTC. Its translation is CASSPGGRVGYGYTF.

The rearrangement uses TRBV19 and TRBJ1-4; tentatively, D is TRBD1 (5 bases). Trimming removed 3 bases at V and 4 bases at J, with 12 bases between. The germline V gene encodes CDR1 LNHDA and CDR2 SQIVND (reference sequence). The CDR3 contains 15 residues. In DNA, the CDR3 is TGTGCCAGTAGTATCCCAACAGGACGTAATGAAAAACTGTTTTTT. Its translation is CASSIPTGRNEKLFF.

The table lists this clonotype with a count of one. The V gene is TRBV5-1, the J gene TRBJ1-3, with 7 bases identical to TRBD1. The CDR3 contains 14 residues. The J segment lost 2 bases and the V segment lost 5 bases, leaving 4 bases of the junction unmatched. Germline CDR1 SGHRS, CDR2 YFSETQ. This chain's CDR3 is CASRTGAAGNTIYF. The CDR3, as DNA: TGCGCCAGCAGAACAGGGGCGGCTGGAAACACCATATATTTT.

This chain connects TRBV6-2 or TRBV6-3 to TRBJ1-1; D gene unclear. Trimming stripped 0 bases from V and 1 base from J, with 12 bases between. The CDR3 consists of 16 residues. Germline V gene sequence: CDR1 MNHEY, CDR2 SVGEGT. CDR3 in DNA: TGTGCCAGCAGTTACTCGTCCCGTTTTCCGAACACTGAAGCTTTCTTT. Translated: CASSYSSRFPNTEAFF.

The chain combines TRBV6-2 or TRBV6-3 with TRBJ1-2; D is undetermined. From germline, CDR1 is MNHEY and CDR2 SVGEGT. With 0 bases removed from V and 3 bases from J, the gap between germline ends came to 17 bases. CDR3 size: 17 residues. The CDR3 sequence is CASSYSIKSSRDYGYTF. The CDR3 bases are TGTGCCAGCAGTTACTCGATCAAATCCAGCCGGGACTATGGCTACACCTTC.

The chain uses TRBV6-5 and TRBJ2-7; no clear D. The germline V gene has CDR1 MNHEY and CDR2 SVGAGI. Trimming took off 5 bases at V and 4 bases at J, with 6 bases between the two ends. The CDR3 consists of 11 residues. CDR3 coding DNA: TGTGCCAGCAGTCAGGCTTACGAGCAGTACTTC. It codes for CASSQAYEQYF.

The gene calls are TRBV28 and TRBJ2-3; D is uncertain. This CDR3 has 14 residues. Trimming took 3 bases from V and 11 from J, leaving 18 bases between them. Germline assignment: CDR1 MDHEN and CDR2 SYDVKM. As DNA, the CDR3 is TGTGCCAGCAGTTTCCCGACGGAGTCCCCGTGGCAGTATTTT. This encodes CASSFPTESPWQYF.

This chain connects TRBV7-2 to TRBJ2-3; D gene unclear. V lost 5 bases and J 6 bases, leaving 12 bases between the germline ends. Germline V gene data show CDR1 as SGHTA and CDR2 as FQGNSA. CDR3 length: 13 residues. The CDR3 DNA reads as TGTGCCAGCAGCGGATCCCCCCTCGATACGCAGTATTTT. It specifies CASSGSPLDTQYF.

J is TRBJ1-1 and V is TRBV20-1; perhaps TRBD1 as D (5 bases). Germline V gene sequence: CDR1 DFQATT, CDR2 SNEGSKA (reference sequence). V lost 0 bases and J 4 bases, leaving 12 bases between the germline ends. This CDR3 is 14 amino acids long. The CDR3 protein is CSARDSGGFTEAFF. DNA of the CDR3: TGCAGTGCTAGAGATAGCGGGGGATTCACTGAAGCTTTCTTT.

The CDR3 is CASSPRGVGDEKLFF. CDR3 nucleotides: TGTGCCAGCAGCCCGAGAGGCGTGGGGGATGAAAAACTGTTTTTT. The rearrangement links TRBV5-6 to TRBJ1-4, with D perhaps TRBD1 (5 bases). Germline loops: CDR1 SGHDT, CDR2 YYEEEE. Between the trimmed V and J ends, which lost 4 bases and 6 bases, there was a span of 16 bases. This CDR3 comprises 15 residues. The variable domain in full, completed from reference TRBV5-6 and TRBJ1-4, reads DAGVTQSPTHLIKTRGQQVTLRCSPKSGHDTVSWYQQALGQGPQFIFQYYEEEERQRGNFPDRFSGHQFPNYSSELNVNALLLGDSALYLCASSPRGVGDEKLFFGSGTQLSVL.

This clonotype was seen a single time. The V gene is TRBV7-2, the J gene TRBJ1-5; tentative D call: TRBD1 (5 bases). Germline-derived CDR1 and CDR2 are SGHTA and FQGNSA. This CDR3 spans 15 amino acids. The V and J ends lost 4 bases and 2 bases respectively, with 12 bases between them. CDR3 DNA: TGTGCCAGCAGCTCGACTCGGGACGGCAATCAGCCCCAGCATTTT. Translation: CASSSTRDGNQPQHF.

The chain recombines TRBV5-4 with TRBJ2-4; D uncertain. CDR3 size: 15 residues. The germline V and J ends were trimmed by 0 bases and 0 bases, with 7 bases remaining between them. The germline V gene has CDR1 SGHNT and CDR2 YYREEE (reference sequence). DNA for the CDR3: TGTGCCAGCAGCTTGGGCAAGCAAGCCAAAAACATTCAGTACTTC. Translated: CASSLGKQAKNIQYF.

Regarding this clonotype: Compared with germline, one end of the junction differs, possibly owing to a read error. The chain carries TRBV29-1 and TRBJ2-7; D is possibly TRBD2 (5 bases). The CDR3 is 15 residues long. Germline V lookup: CDR1 SQVTM, CDR2 ANQGSEA. The CDR3 reads CSIEIGLRSSYEQYF. The CDR3 bases are TGCAGCATTGAGATCGGACTCCGAAGCTCCTACGAGCAGTACTTC.

The chain uses TRBV5-1 and TRBJ1-1; no clear D. CDR1 SGHRS and CDR2 YFSETQ come from the germline V gene. This CDR3 comprises 14 residues. V lost 7 bases to trimming and J lost 6 bases, with 19 bases between them. CDR3 nucleotide sequence: TGCGCCAGCTCGTGGGAGGGCTCTAGCCCTGAAGCTTTCTTT. Residues: CASSWEGSSPEAFF. Drawing the rest from reference TRBV5-1 and TRBJ1-1, the complete variable domain is KAGVTQTPRYLIKTRGQQVTLSCSPISGHRSVSWYQQTPGQGLQFLFEYFSETQRNKGNFPGRFSGRQFSNSRSEMNVSTLELGDSALYLCASSWEGSSPEAFFGQGTRLTVV.